Each of the 30 T cell receptor beta chains below was sequenced from the same sample in a study of blood T cells in healthy people across ages (dated by TCRdb to the mid-2010s). Libraries were built with 5' RACE. Sequencing was performed on an Illumina HiSeq 2500. The second PCR ran for about 6 to 12 cycles and used a J-beta primer mix along with a sample-barcoded 5' primer. TCRdb redid the processing of the public reads, applying fastp at Q25 and MiXCR, and retained in-frame beta chains. Here each entry gathers all rows of one CDR3 protein and keeps the most common genes and DNA. Across this sample there are 1 million to 1.2 million distinct CDR3 sequences, with 30% to 40% seen only once. The top ten clones comprise less than 15% of the sample. Sequenced: blood. The receptors originated from a man aged 18-30 years in good health.

This clonotype has just a few counts. This chain joins TRBV4-2 and TRBJ2-1; 11 nucleotides agree with TRBD2. This CDR3 spans 16 amino acids. The V segment lost 7 bases and the J segment 8 bases; nucleotides outside the gene matches: 13. From germline, CDR1 is LGHNA and CDR2 YNFKEQ. CDR3 amino acids: CASMALGLAGPYEQFF. As DNA, the CDR3 is TGTGCCAGCATGGCCCTAGGACTAGCGGGTCCCTATGAGCAGTTCTTC.

DNA of the CDR3: TGTGCCAGCAGCCCTGGGACTAGCGTAGATACGCAGTATTTT. Translated, it gives CASSPGTSVDTQYF. The chain uses TRBV9 and TRBJ2-3, with 10 positions matching TRBD2. CDR3 length equals 14 residues. Germline trimming cut 4 bases from V and 5 bases from J; bases unmatched to any gene: 4. The germline V gene encodes CDR1 SGDLS and CDR2 YYNGEE.

Only a few counts were recorded for this clonotype. The chain employs TRBV7-2 and TRBJ2-2; 8 bases line up with TRBD1. V trimming: 9 bases; J trimming: 4 bases; junction bases outside the gene matches: 7. The germline V gene encodes CDR1 SGHTA and CDR2 FQGNSA. CDR3 size: 14 residues. CDR3 sequence reads: CASLTGVATGELFF. The CDR3 DNA reads as TGTGCCAGTTTGACAGGGGTAGCCACCGGGGAGCTGTTTTTT.

A note on this clonotype: One end of the junction does not line up with germline, which may come from a read error. The chain links TRBV2 to TRBJ2-3; D perhaps matches TRBD1 (5 bases). The CDR3 extends over 16 amino acids. Germline CDR1 SNHLY, CDR2 FYNNEI. CDR3 in DNA: TGTGCCAGCAGTGACCCGGGTGGGGCGTACACAGATATGCAGTATTTT. Its protein is CASSDPGGAYTDMQYF.

This clonotype was seen many times. The V call is TRBV6-2 or TRBV6-3, the J call TRBJ2-1, with D tentatively TRBD1 or TRBD2 (5 bases each). Trimming took 5 bases from V and 7 from J, leaving 21 bases between them. This CDR3 has 16 amino acids. Germline V CDR1 and CDR2: MNHEY, SVGEGT. The CDR3 region has the DNA TGTGCCAGCAGTACACCGGGGTCAGCGAGGGGTAATGAGCAGTTCTTC. As protein: CASSTPGSARGNEQFF.

CDR3 bases: TGTGCCAGTAGTATAGGGTCGATCAACGAGCAGTACTTC. Amino acids: CASSIGSINEQYF. The rearrangement joins TRBV19 to TRBJ2-7, with D hard to call. The germline CDR1 and CDR2 sequences are LNHDA and SQIVND (reference sequence). CDR3 length equals 13 residues. V gave up 1 base and J gave up 5 bases, with 9 bases separating them.

The V call is TRBV27, the J call TRBJ1-2; D is uncertain. Germline values: CDR1 MNHEY, CDR2 SMNVEV (reference sequence). The length of the CDR3 is 13 residues. The germline V and J ends were trimmed by 6 bases and 2 bases, with 10 bases remaining between them. The CDR3 nucleotides are TGTGCCAGCAGGGTTTCCGGGAACTATGGCTACACCTTC. Translating it yields CASRVSGNYGYTF.

As concerns this clonotype: A read error is possible here, since a much larger clone lies one base away. The chain couples TRBV29-1 to TRBJ1-1; D unclear. The length of the CDR3 is 11 residues. The germline CDR1 and CDR2 sequences are SQVTM and ANQGSEA. V lost 7 bases, J lost 2 bases, and 8 bases lay in between. The CDR3 DNA sequence: TGCAGCGGTGCCAAAAACACTGAAGCTTTCTTT. Protein: CSGAKNTEAFF.

This clonotype was counted only a few times. V is TRBV20-1 and J is TRBJ2-3; D perhaps matches TRBD2 (5 bases). Trimming shortened V by 0 bases and J by 8 bases, and 18 bases separated the two germline ends. Looked up from germline, CDR1 is DFQATT and CDR2 is SNEGSKA (reference sequence). The CDR3 totals 15 residues. CDR3 sequence (DNA): TGCAGTGCTAGAGATAAGACCGCCGCTGCGGGTACGCAGTATTTT. Protein product: CSARDKTAAAGTQYF.

This clonotype was seen only a few times. V gene TRBV24-1 combines with J gene TRBJ1-1; 9 nucleotides line up with TRBD1. This CDR3 comprises 18 residues. Germline values: CDR1 KGHDR, CDR2 SFDVKD. The J segment lost 4 bases and the V segment lost 3 bases, leaving 14 bases of the junction unmatched. The CDR3 DNA sequence: TGTGCCACCAGTGATCCCCGGGACAGGGACGAAGGTAGCACTGAAGCTTTCTTT. Amino acids: CATSDPRDRDEGSTEAFF.

The chain combines TRBV5-1 with TRBJ2-3; D unclear. Germline V gene lookup returns CDR1 SGHRS and CDR2 YFSETQ. This CDR3 is 13 amino acids long. Trimming took 3 bases from V and 2 from J, leaving 7 bases between them. In DNA form, the CDR3 reads TGCGCCAGCAGCTCGGCAAACACAGATACGCAGTATTTT. It specifies CASSSANTDTQYF.

Only a few counts were recorded for this clonotype. V usage is TRBV7-2 and J usage is TRBJ2-6; no firm D call. Trimming took off 2 bases at V and 0 bases at J, with 14 bases between the two ends. Germline assignment: CDR1 SGHTA and CDR2 FQGNSA. This CDR3 contains 18 residues. The CDR3 is CASSLTPPPLSGANVLTF. CDR3 DNA sequence: TGTGCCAGCAGCTTAACCCCCCCTCCTCTCTCTGGGGCCAACGTCCTGACTTTC. The whole variable domain, filled in from reference TRBV7-2 and TRBJ2-6, reads GAGVSQSPSNKVTEKGKDVELRCDPISGHTALYWYRQSLGQGLEFLIYFQGNSAPDKSGLPSDRFSAERTGGSVSTLTIQRTQQEDSAVYLCASSLTPPPLSGANVLTFGAGSRLTVL.

This clonotype occurred once. The junction departs from the called germline gene at one end, perhaps through a read error. J is TRBJ1-5 and V is TRBV6-5; 9 bases are a match to TRBD1. The germline V gene has CDR1 MNHEY and CDR2 SVGAGI. The CDR3 sequence is 14 residues long. The DNA for the CDR3 is TGTGCCAGCAGTGACTCGACAGGGGGACAGCCCCAGCATTTT. Translation gives CASSDSTGGQPQHF.

This clonotype appeared a single time. The chain employs TRBV12-3 or TRBV12-4 and TRBJ1-3; D gene uncertain. There are 15 residues in the CDR3. V was pared by 5 bases and J by 0 bases, with 11 bases between. For the CDR3, the DNA is TGTGCCAGCAGTACCCGGGCCGTCTCTGGAAACACCATATATTTT. Translated, it gives CASSTRAVSGNTIYF.

This clonotype was observed a few times. The CDR3 sequence: CASSFWGEQETQYF. CDR3 nucleotide sequence: TGTGCCAGCAGTTTTTGGGGGGAACAAGAGACCCAGTACTTC. The chain links TRBV12-3 or TRBV12-4 to TRBJ2-5; weak D call: TRBD2 (6 bases). V lost 3 bases and J lost 2, with 10 bases in between. The CDR3 totals 14 residues.

The sample holds many counts of this clonotype. The chain links TRBV29-1 to TRBJ2-3; the D gene could be TRBD1 or TRBD2 (5 bases each). This CDR3 is built from 14 residues. Trimming took off 1 base at V and 5 bases at J, with 13 bases between the two ends. Germline-derived CDR1 and CDR2 are SQVTM and ANQGSEA. The CDR3 sequence is CSVEVGPRGDTQYF. DNA of the CDR3: TGCAGCGTTGAAGTGGGACCAAGGGGAGATACGCAGTATTTT.

The DNA of the CDR3 is TGTGCCAGCAGTTCCCTCAGGACAGGTGGGAATTCACCCCTCCACTTT. Its translation: CASSSLRTGGNSPLHF. This chain joins TRBV27 and TRBJ1-6, with 7 bases lining up with TRBD1. The ends lost 4 bases at V and 7 bases at J; junction bases unmatched: 10. Germline V lookup: CDR1 MNHEY, CDR2 SMNVEV (reference sequence). This CDR3 is built from 16 residues.

This rearrangement joins TRBV14 to TRBJ2-1; D may be TRBD1 (6 bases). V was shortened by 1 base and J by 5 bases, with 15 bases between the two germline ends. The CDR3 is 16 residues long. Germline loops: CDR1 SGHDN, CDR2 FVKESK. CDR3 nucleotide sequence: TGTGCCAGCAGCCAAGTTCAGGGGACATTGCACAATGAGCAGTTCTTC. Translated, it gives CASSQVQGTLHNEQFF.

Note on this clonotype: At one end the junction does not follow the germline gene, possibly because of a read error. The chain joins TRBV7-9 to TRBJ1-1; tentatively, D is TRBD1 (5 bases). This CDR3 region has 14 residues. The germline CDR1 and CDR2 sequences are SEHNR and FQNEAQ (reference sequence). CDR3 loop: CANSLAAGGTEAFF. The CDR3 DNA reads as TGTGCCAACAGCTTAGCGGCGGGGGGCACTGAAGCTTTCTTT. The complete variable domain, with remaining parts taken from reference TRBV7-9 and TRBJ1-1, reads DTGVSQNPRHKITKRGQNVTFRCDPISEHNRLYWYRQTLGQGPEFLTYFQNEAQLEKSRLLSDRFSAERPKGSFSTLEIQRTEQGDSAMYLCANSLAAGGTEAFFGQGTRLTVV.

The chain carries TRBV5-1 and TRBJ2-7; a possible D gene is TRBD2 (6 bases). This CDR3 region has 15 residues. CDR1 is SGHRS and CDR2 is YFSETQ in the germline V gene. V shed 2 bases and J shed 1 base, with 13 bases lying between them. The CDR3 region is CASSLEPGTSYEQYF. As DNA, the CDR3 is TGCGCCAGCAGCTTAGAACCCGGGACTTCCTACGAGCAGTACTTC.

The chain joins TRBV6-6 to TRBJ1-6; weak D call: TRBD1 (5 bases). Trimming shortened V by 3 bases and J by 8 bases, and 14 bases separated the two germline ends. In germline, CDR1 is MNHNY, CDR2 SVGAGI (reference sequence). The CDR3 consists of 15 residues. This CDR3 is CASSYSQGTYSPLHF. CDR3 bases: TGTGCCAGCAGTTATTCGCAGGGCACTTATTCACCCCTCCACTTT.

The CDR3 sequence: CAISGPEGNLLGYTF. CDR3 in DNA: TGTGCCATCAGTGGTCCCGAGGGGAATCTTCTTGGCTACACCTTC. This chain joins TRBV10-3 and TRBJ1-2; tentatively, D is TRBD1 (5 bases). CDR3 size: 15 residues. V dropped 4 bases and J dropped 7 bases, with 19 bases sitting between them. CDR1 and CDR2 (germline): ENHRY, SYGVKD.

The CDR3 protein is CASSFVQMNTEAFF. CDR3 bases: TGTGCCAGCAGCTTTGTACAGATGAACACTGAAGCTTTCTTT. The rearrangement links TRBV5-8 to TRBJ1-1; D unresolved. Trimming took off 2 bases at V and 0 bases at J, with 8 bases between the two ends. Germline CDR1 is SGHTS and CDR2 is YDEGEE. The CDR3 is made up of 14 amino acids. Drawing the rest from reference TRBV5-8 and TRBJ1-1, the complete variable domain is EAGVTQSPTHLIKTRGQQATLRCSPISGHTSVYWYQQALGLGLQFLLWYDEGEERNRGNFPPRFSGRQFPNYSSELNVNALELEDSALYLCASSFVQMNTEAFFGQGTRLTVV.

The rearrangement uses TRBV10-3 and TRBJ2-3, with D tentatively TRBD1 (5 bases). There are 20 residues in the CDR3. From germline, CDR1 is ENHRY and CDR2 SYGVKD. The V end lost 4 bases, the J end lost 2 bases, and 28 bases lay between the germline ends. This CDR3 is CAISVIVLSGPGPPTDTQYF. The CDR3 DNA reads as TGTGCCATCAGTGTTATTGTTCTCTCCGGGCCAGGGCCCCCCACAGATACGCAGTATTTT.

V gene TRBV9 combines with J gene TRBJ2-3; tentatively, D is TRBD2 (5 bases). Germline assignment: CDR1 SGDLS and CDR2 YYNGEE. V gave up 0 bases and J gave up 3 bases, with 11 bases separating them. CDR3 length equals 15 residues. DNA of the CDR3: TGTGCCAGCAGCGTAGGCACACCGGGGACAGATACGCAGTATTTT. Amino acid sequence: CASSVGTPGTDTQYF.

The chain is built from TRBV5-1 and TRBJ2-7; D not certain. Looked up from germline, CDR1 is SGHRS and CDR2 is YFSETQ. This CDR3 is 17 amino acids long. V dropped 3 bases and J dropped 7 bases, with 26 bases sitting between them. In nucleotides, the CDR3 is TGCGCCAGCAGCTCCGGATCTCGATCTGAGGCCTACAATGAGCAGTACTTC. It is translated as CASSSGSRSEAYNEQYF.

The J gene is TRBJ2-3, the V gene TRBV20-1; weak D call: TRBD1 (6 bases). Germline CDR1 is DFQATT and CDR2 is SNEGSKA (reference sequence). The CDR3 runs 14 residues. V was clipped by 3 bases and J by 0 bases, with 10 bases between them. Written as DNA, the CDR3 is TGCAGTGCTAGGATAGGGGGAAGCACAGATACGCAGTATTTT. Its protein product is CSARIGGSTDTQYF.

This sequence joins TRBV6-2 or TRBV6-3 and TRBJ2-2, with 7 positions matching TRBD2. Trimming cost V 6 bases and J 2 bases; bases outside gene matches: 3. Germline V CDR1 and CDR2: MNHEY, SVGEGT. This CDR3 region has 14 residues. The CDR3 DNA sequence: TGTGCCAGCAGCACTAGCGCAAACACCGGGGAGCTGTTTTTT. Translation gives CASSTSANTGELFF.

This clonotype was counted between two and nine times. The gene calls are TRBV9 and TRBJ1-5; 7 bases align to TRBD1. The CDR3 loop spans 15 amino acids. V lost 4 bases to trimming and J lost 3 bases; unmatched junction nucleotides: 7. From germline, CDR1 is SGDLS and CDR2 YYNGEE. The CDR3 loop reads CASSLTGAANQPQHF. The DNA for the CDR3 is TGTGCCAGCAGCTTAACAGGGGCCGCCAATCAGCCCCAGCATTTT. Together with reference TRBV9 and TRBJ1-5, the CDR3 gives the full variable domain: DSGVTQTPKHLITATGQRVTLRCSPRSGDLSVYWYQQSLDQGLQFLIQYYNGEERAKGNILERFSAQQFPDLHSELNLSSLELGDSALYFCASSLTGAANQPQHFGDGTRLSIL.

V is TRBV3-1 and J is TRBJ2-5, with D possibly matching TRBD1 (6 bases). CDR3 length: 17 amino acids. CDR1 is LGHDT, CDR2 YNNKEL, per germline (reference sequence). Trimming took off 0 bases at V and 11 bases at J, with 25 bases between the two ends. CDR3 protein: CASSQDSRDTNYNEQYF. CDR3 coding DNA: TGTGCCAGCAGCCAAGATAGTAGGGACACCAACTACAATGAGCAGTACTTC.